This T cell receptor (beta chain) was captured by sequencing in a study of human T cells and chemical hapten exposure. General study points: Patch test scores rose with PT1 expanded TCR counts, a positive correlation.

Germline V lookup: CDR1 LGHNT, CDR2 FRNRAP. The CDR3 sequence is 15 residues long. J lost 3 bases, V lost 7 bases, and 11 bases had no gene match. This clonotype has a count of ten or more. Its target is not known. During construction of the library, unique molecular identifiers were attached to individual cDNA molecules for quantitative, reproducible TCR counting. TCRdb itself ran the RACE reads through MiXCR, one entry per CDR3 protein. The table records approximately 400,000 distinct CDR3 sequences, 5.1% of them present only once. As for time point: pre-sensitization, week 0. Treatment in this sample: therapeutic diphenylcyclopropenone sensitization with weekly scalp DPC.

This clonotype was obtained from a woman in her forties or fifties with alopecia areata. Some clones in this sample may be carry-over from other donors' samples. The chain combines TRBV12-5 with TRBJ2-7; 8 positions agree with TRBD1. This specimen consisted of whole blood, obtained in connection with sensitization to the hapten diphenylcyclopropenone (DPC). As DNA, the CDR3 is TGTGCTAGTGCCTCTCTGACAGGGGCCATCTACGAGCAGTACTTC. Translation gives CASASLTGAIYEQYF.